One sample yielded the 11 T cell receptor beta chains listed below, sequenced in a study of regulatory T cells in long-lasting Graves disease (dated by TCRdb to about 2021). Read against the paper, the sample's time point label means: newly diagnosed GD, antithyroid drugs for less than 3 months. For both TCR sequencing and RNA sequencing, RNA was extracted from PBMCs using TRIzol. Receptors were amplified or captured by multiplex PCR. The data were produced on an Illumina HiSeq 4000. TCR beta libraries were built with iRepertoire HTBI primers and Arm-PCR amplification of CDR3 regions. Through fastp at Q25 and MiXCR, TCRdb rebuilt clones from the public reads, retaining in-frame beta chains. All rows with the same CDR3 protein become a single entry with the most common DNA and genes. This sample lists 200,000 to 250,000 distinct CDR3 sequences; around 16% were detected once. Around 20% of the sample is held by the ten biggest clonotypes.

The sequenced sample was peripheral blood mononuclear cells (PBMCs), obtained at new diagnosis, from a patient treated with antithyroid drugs. The receptors here all came from a female donor with Graves disease.

This clonotype was counted many times. The CDR3 sequence: CAISESTGGEQYF. CDR3 coding DNA: TGTGCCATCAGTGAGTCGACAGGGGGCGAGCAGTACTTC. This chain links TRBV10-3 with TRBJ2-7, with 9 positions matching TRBD1. CDR3 size: 13 residues. With 0 bases clipped from V and 6 bases from J, the junction kept 0 bases outside the gene matches. Germline CDR1 ENHRY, CDR2 SYGVKD.

This clonotype occurred many times. J is TRBJ1-2 and V is TRBV27, with TRBD1 as a possible D gene (6 bases). Deletions cut 0 bases from V and 5 bases from J, with 7 bases between. CDR1 and CDR2 from the germline V gene are MNHEY and SMNVEV (reference sequence). The CDR3 is 13 residues long. For the CDR3, the DNA is TGTGCCAGCAGTTTATCGGGGGCTTATGGCTACACCTTC. This sequence encodes CASSLSGAYGYTF.

This clonotype was observed at least ten times. The rearrangement links TRBV20-1 to TRBJ2-1, with D tentatively TRBD1 (6 bases). The CDR3 consists of 14 residues. V was trimmed by 0 bases and J by 8 bases, leaving 14 bases between them. Germline V gene sequence: CDR1 DFQATT, CDR2 SNEGSKA (reference sequence). In DNA form, the CDR3 reads TGCAGTGCTAGAGATGGGGGCGGTATCGATGAGCAGTTCTTC. Its translation: CSARDGGGIDEQFF.

This clonotype was counted ten times or more. The rearrangement joins TRBV6-1 to TRBJ2-7; D is unresolved. V lost 0 bases and J lost 0, with 9 bases in between. Germline lookup yields CDR1 MNHNS and CDR2 SASEGT. The CDR3 has 15 amino acids. CDR3 bases: TGTGCCAGCAGTGAAGCGGGTCTCAGCTCCTACGAGCAGTACTTC. Translated: CASSEAGLSSYEQYF.

The genes are TRBV6-1 and TRBJ2-3; 10 nucleotides line up with TRBD1. The J call may not be correct, given that the DNA end is closer to TRBJ2-5. This CDR3 contains 15 residues. Germline values: CDR1 MNHNS, CDR2 SASEGT. The chain's CDR3 is CASSPGGQGIETQYF. CDR3 coding DNA: TGTGCCAGCAGCCCCGGGGGACAGGGGATCGAGACCCAGTACTTC.

This clonotype appeared many times. The rearrangement links TRBV24-1 to TRBJ2-2; the match to TRBD1 covers 9 bases. The CDR3 covers 17 residues. Trimming took 0 bases from V and 3 from J; bases not matched to a gene: 4. Germline CDR1 KGHDR, CDR2 SFDVKD. The CDR3 sequence is CATSDLPGQGYTGELFF. Written as DNA, the CDR3 is TGTGCCACCAGTGATTTGCCGGGACAGGGTTACACCGGGGAGCTGTTTTTT.

This clonotype was seen repeatedly, ten times or more. The gene calls are TRBV15 and TRBJ1-6; 8 bases align to TRBD1. Germline values: CDR1 LNHNV, CDR2 YYDKDF (reference sequence). CDR3 size: 13 residues. Trimming cost V 5 bases and J 9 bases; bases outside gene matches: 3. CDR3 amino acids: CATSPGQGSPLHF. CDR3 nucleotides: TGTGCCACCAGCCCCGGACAGGGTTCACCCCTCCACTTT.

This clonotype was found many times. DNA for the CDR3: TGTGCCTGGAGCCCCAGGGCAGCAACTAATGAAAAACTGTTTTTT. It is translated as CAWSPRAATNEKLFF. This chain uses TRBV30 with TRBJ1-4; D is perhaps TRBD1 (5 bases). CDR1 GTSNPN and CDR2 SVGIG come from the germline V gene (reference sequence). The CDR3 consists of 15 residues. Trimming removed 3 bases from V and 0 bases from J, with 11 bases in between.

In its sample, this clonotype was seen many times. The rearrangement links TRBV30 to TRBJ1-5; D gene ambiguous. Per germline, CDR1 GTSNPN and CDR2 SVGIG (reference sequence). The CDR3 spans 13 residues. Trimming removed 3 bases from V and 4 bases from J, with 10 bases in between. The CDR3 spells CAWRRGGNQPQHF. In DNA form, the CDR3 reads TGTGCCTGGAGACGGGGAGGAAATCAGCCCCAGCATTTT.

Many counts were recorded for this clonotype. J is TRBJ1-1 and V is TRBV5-1; D possibly corresponds to TRBD1 (5 bases). Trimming cost V 3 bases and J 2 bases, with 14 bases left between them. CDR3 length: 15 residues. Per the germline V gene, CDR1 is SGHRS and CDR2 is YFSETQ. The CDR3 reads CASSSVPGPNTEAFF. The DNA for the CDR3 is TGCGCCAGCAGCTCCGTACCGGGACCCAACACTGAAGCTTTCTTT.

This clonotype was picked up a small number of times. One base away lies a much larger clone, so this may be a sequencing read error. V is TRBV2 and J is TRBJ2-3; D is possibly TRBD1 (5 bases). Germline CDR1 is SNHLY and CDR2 is FYNNEI. V was cut by 4 bases and J by 2 bases, with 7 bases left in between. The CDR3 consists of 13 residues. CDR3 coding DNA: TGTGCCAGCAGTGGGGGCGACACAGATACGCAGTATTTT. Translated, it gives CASSGGDTDTQYF.